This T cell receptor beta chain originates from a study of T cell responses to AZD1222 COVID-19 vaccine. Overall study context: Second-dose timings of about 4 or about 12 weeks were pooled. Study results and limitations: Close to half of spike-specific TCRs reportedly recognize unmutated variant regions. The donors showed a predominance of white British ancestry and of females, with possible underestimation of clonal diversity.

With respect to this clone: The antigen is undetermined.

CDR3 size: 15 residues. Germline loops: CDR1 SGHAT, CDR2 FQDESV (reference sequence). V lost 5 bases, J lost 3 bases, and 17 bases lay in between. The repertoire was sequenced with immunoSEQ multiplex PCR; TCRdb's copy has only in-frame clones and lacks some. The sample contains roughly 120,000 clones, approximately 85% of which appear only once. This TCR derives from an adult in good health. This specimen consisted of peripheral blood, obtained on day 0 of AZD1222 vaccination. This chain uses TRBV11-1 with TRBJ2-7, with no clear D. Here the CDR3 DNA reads TGTGCCAGCAGCATCACCTCGGCCGAAAACTACGAGCAGTACTTC. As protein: CASSITSAENYEQYF.